The T cell receptor beta chain described here comes from a study of cytomegalovirus exposure and HLA in healthy donors. Generated by immunoSEQ multiplex PCR, the TCRdb table keeps only in-frame clones and is missing some. The top ten clones hold over 6.5% of a sample with fewer than 150,000 clones, 85% to 90% of them seen once. The CDR3 is 14 amino acids. With 5 bases clipped from V and 4 bases from J, the junction kept 7 bases outside the gene matches. The V gene's germline CDR1 is LGHNT and CDR2 FRNRAP. The TCR originated in a woman under 30 in good health and CMV-seropositive. The chain joins TRBV12-5 to TRBJ1-2, with 7 bases lining up with TRBD1. The specimen sequenced was PBMCs. CDR3: CASGPQGQPYGYTF. The CDR3 DNA reads as TGTGCTAGTGGTCCCCAGGGACAGCCCTATGGCTACACCTTC.